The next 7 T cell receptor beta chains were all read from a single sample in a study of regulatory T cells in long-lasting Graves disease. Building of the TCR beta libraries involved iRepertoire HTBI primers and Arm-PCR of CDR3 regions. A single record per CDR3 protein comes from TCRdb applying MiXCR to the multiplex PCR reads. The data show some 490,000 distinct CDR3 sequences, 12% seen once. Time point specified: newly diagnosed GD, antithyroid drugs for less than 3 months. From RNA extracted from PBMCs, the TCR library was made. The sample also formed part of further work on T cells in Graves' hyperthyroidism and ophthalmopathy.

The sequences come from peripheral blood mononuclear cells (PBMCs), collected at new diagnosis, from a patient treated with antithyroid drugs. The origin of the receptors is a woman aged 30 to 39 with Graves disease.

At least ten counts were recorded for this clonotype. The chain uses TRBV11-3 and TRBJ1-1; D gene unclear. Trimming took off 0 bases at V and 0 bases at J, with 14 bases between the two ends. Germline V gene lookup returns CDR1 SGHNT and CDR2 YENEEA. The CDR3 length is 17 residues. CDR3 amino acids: CASSLERVGSMNTEAFF. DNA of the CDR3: TGTGCCAGCAGCTTAGAGCGGGTAGGCTCCATGAACACTGAAGCTTTCTTT.

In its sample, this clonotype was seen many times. The CDR3 protein is CASSSRDQKSYNEQFF. The CDR3 DNA reads TGTGCCAGCTCCTCCCGGGACCAAAAATCCTACAATGAGCAGTTCTTC. The V call is TRBV18, the J call TRBJ2-1, with D perhaps assigned TRBD1 or TRBD2 (5 bases each). Germline CDR1 is KGHSH and CDR2 is LQKENI. The CDR3 has 16 amino acids. Deletions cut 6 bases from V and 1 base from J, with 16 bases between. The variable domain in full, with the rest retrieved from reference TRBV18 and TRBJ2-1, is NAGVMQNPRHLVRRRGQEARLRCSPMKGHSHVYWYRQLPEEGLKFMVYLQKENIIDESGMPKERFSAEFPKEGPSILRIQQVVRGDSAAYFCASSSRDQKSYNEQFFGPGTRLTVL.

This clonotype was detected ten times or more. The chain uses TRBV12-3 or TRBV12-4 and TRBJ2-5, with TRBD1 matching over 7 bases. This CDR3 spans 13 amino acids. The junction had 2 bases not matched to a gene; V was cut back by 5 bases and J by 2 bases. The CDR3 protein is CASSRDSQETQYF. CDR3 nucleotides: TGTGCCAGCAGTCGGGACAGTCAAGAGACCCAGTACTTC.

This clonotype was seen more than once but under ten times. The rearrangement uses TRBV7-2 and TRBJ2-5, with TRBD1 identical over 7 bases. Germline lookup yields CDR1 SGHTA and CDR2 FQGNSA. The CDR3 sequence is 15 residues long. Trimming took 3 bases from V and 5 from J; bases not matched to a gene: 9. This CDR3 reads CASSLRGQVGETQYF. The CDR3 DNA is TGTGCCAGCAGCTTGAGGGGGCAGGTCGGGGAGACCCAGTACTTC.

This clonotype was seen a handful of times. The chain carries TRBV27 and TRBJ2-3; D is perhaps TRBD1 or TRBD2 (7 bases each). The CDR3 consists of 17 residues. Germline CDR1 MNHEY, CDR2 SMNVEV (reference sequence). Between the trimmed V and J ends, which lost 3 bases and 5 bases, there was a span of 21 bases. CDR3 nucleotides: TGTGCCAGCAGTTTTGTGGGGAGGGCCAGGGGGGGAGATACGCAGTATTTT. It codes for CASSFVGRARGGDTQYF.

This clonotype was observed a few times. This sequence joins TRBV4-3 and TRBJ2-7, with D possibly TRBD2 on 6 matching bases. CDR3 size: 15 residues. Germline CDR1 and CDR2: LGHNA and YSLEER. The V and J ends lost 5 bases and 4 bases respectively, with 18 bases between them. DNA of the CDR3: TGCGCCAGCAGCACCTCGGACCAGGAGGGATACGAGCAGTACTTC. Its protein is CASSTSDQEGYEQYF.

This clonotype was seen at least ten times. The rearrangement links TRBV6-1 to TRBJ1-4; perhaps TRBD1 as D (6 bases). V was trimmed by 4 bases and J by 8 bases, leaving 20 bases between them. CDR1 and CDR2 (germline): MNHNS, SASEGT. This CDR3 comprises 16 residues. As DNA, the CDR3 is TGTGCCAGCAGTGGCCGAAACAGGGCAAGCGGGGAAAAACTGTTTTTT. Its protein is CASSGRNRASGEKLFF.